This T cell receptor beta chain was sequenced in a study of a mutant IDH1 vaccine in newly diagnosed glioma. Study details: Vaccinations were initiated 4-6 weeks following radiotherapy alone, or were given together with temozolomide cycles. Visits V12 and V13 fell at weeks 35 and 47, respectively.

Concerning this clone: Its specificity is unknown.

Germline V lookup: CDR1 SGHAT, CDR2 FQNNGV. The CDR3 covers 18 residues. V lost 4 bases and J lost 1; bases outside the gene matches: 13. Time point here: week 35, safety follow-up. With topical imiquimod, each dose of the vaccine consisted of 300 ug of mutant IDH1 20-mer peptide. Here immunoSEQ multiplex PCR was the method, and the copy in TCRdb shows in-frame clones only, minus some. Among tens of thousands of clones listed, roughly 86% were seen once. This sequence originates from a man aged 25 to 40 with glioma. This specimen consisted of PBMCs, obtained from a glioma patient whose treatment included an IDH1 peptide vaccine. The chain has TRBV11-2 and TRBJ2-7; 10 nucleotides agree with TRBD1. Written as DNA, the CDR3 is TGTGCCAGCAGCTCGGCGGACAGGGGGTACGGGGCTTCCTACGAGCAGTACTTC. Translation: CASSSADRGYGASYEQYF.